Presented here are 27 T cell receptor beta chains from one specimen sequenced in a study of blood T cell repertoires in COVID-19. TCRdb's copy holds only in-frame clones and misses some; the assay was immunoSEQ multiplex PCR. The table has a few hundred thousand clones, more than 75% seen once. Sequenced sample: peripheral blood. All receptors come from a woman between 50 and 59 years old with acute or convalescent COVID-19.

The DNA for the CDR3 is TGCGCCAGCAGCTCGACAGGGTCCCTCGAAAAACTGTTTTTT. Protein: CASSSTGSLEKLFF. V is TRBV5-1 and J is TRBJ1-4; 7 nucleotides align to TRBD1. The CDR3 sequence is 14 residues long. V lost 3 bases to trimming and J lost 8 bases; unmatched junction nucleotides: 7. From germline, CDR1 is SGHRS and CDR2 YFSETQ.

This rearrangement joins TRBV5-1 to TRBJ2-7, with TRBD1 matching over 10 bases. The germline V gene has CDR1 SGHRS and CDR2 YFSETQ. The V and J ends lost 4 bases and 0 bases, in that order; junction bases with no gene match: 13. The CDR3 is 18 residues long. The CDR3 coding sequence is TGCGCCAGCAGCACCCGGGACAGGGGTCAACCCAGCTCCTACGAGCAGTACTTC. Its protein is CASSTRDRGQPSSYEQYF.

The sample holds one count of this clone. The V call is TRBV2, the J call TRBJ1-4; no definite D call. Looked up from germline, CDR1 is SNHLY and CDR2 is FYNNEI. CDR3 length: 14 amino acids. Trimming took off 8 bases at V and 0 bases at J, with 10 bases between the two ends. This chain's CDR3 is CASRSGSTNEKLFF. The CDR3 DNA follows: TGTGCCAGCCGTTCGGGGTCAACTAATGAAAAACTGTTTTTT.

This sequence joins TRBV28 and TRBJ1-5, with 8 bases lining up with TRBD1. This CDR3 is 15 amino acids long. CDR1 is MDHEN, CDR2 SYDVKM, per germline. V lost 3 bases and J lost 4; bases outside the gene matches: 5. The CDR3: CASSFWTGTNQPQHF. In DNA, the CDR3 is TGTGCCAGCAGTTTCTGGACAGGGACAAATCAGCCCCAGCATTTT.

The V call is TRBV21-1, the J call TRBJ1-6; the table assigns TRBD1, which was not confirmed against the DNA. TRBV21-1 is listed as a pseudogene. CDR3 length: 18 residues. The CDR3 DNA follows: TGTGCCAGCAGCAAAGCGAACCAGGATCACGCCTATAATTCACCCCTCCACTTT. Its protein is CASSKANQDHAYNSPLHF.

For the CDR3, the DNA is TGTGCCAGCAGAGTTAGCGGGAGGGGAGAGACCCAGTACTTC. It encodes CASRVSGRGETQYF. V gene TRBV6-5 combines with J gene TRBJ2-5; 11 bases are shared with TRBD2. The V and J ends lost 6 bases and 4 bases, in that order; junction bases with no gene match: 4. CDR3 length equals 14 residues. Germline CDR1 and CDR2: MNHEY and SVGAGI.

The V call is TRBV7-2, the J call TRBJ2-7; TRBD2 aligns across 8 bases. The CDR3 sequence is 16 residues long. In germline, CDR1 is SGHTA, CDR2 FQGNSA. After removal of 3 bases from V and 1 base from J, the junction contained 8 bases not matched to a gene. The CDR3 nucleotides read TGTGCCAGCAGCTTTGCAAGGGCTAGCGGGTCCTACGAGCAGTACTTC. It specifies CASSFARASGSYEQYF.

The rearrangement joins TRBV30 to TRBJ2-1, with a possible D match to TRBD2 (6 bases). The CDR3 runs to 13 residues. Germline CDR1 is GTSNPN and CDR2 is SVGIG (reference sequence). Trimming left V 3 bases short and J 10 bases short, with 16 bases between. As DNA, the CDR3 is TGTGCCTGGAGCCGGGCGAGGAGCGGGGAGCAGTTCTTC. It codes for CAWSRARSGEQFF.

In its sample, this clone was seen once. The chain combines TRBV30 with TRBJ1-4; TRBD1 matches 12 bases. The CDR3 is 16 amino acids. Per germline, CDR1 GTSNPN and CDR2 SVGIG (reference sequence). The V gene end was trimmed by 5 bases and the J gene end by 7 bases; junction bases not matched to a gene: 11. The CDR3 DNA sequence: TGTGCCTGGCACCCGGGACAGGGGGCGATTGGTGAAAAACTGTTTTTT. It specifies CAWHPGQGAIGEKLFF.

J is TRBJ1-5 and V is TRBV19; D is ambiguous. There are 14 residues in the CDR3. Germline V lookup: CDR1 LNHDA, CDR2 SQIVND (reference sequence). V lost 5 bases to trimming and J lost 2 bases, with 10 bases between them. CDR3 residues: CASSYLFGNQPQHF. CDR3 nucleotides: TGTGCCAGTAGTTATCTATTCGGCAATCAGCCCCAGCATTTT.

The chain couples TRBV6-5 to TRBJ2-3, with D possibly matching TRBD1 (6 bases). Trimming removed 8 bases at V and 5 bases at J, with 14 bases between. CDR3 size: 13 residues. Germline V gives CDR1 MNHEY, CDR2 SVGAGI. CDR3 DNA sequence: TGTGCCAGCCACAGGGCCGGAGGAGATACGCAGTATTTT. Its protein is CASHRAGGDTQYF.

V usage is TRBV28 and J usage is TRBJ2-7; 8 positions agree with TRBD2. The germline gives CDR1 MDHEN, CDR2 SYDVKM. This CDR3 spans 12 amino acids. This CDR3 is CGTGLGRYEQYF. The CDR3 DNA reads TGTGGTACGGGACTAGGGCGCTACGAGCAGTACTTC.

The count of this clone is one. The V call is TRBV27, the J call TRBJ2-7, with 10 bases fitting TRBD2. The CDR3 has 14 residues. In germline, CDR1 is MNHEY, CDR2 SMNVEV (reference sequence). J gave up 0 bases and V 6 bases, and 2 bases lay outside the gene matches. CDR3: CASRPSGSSYEQYF. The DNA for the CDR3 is TGTGCCAGCAGACCTAGCGGGAGCTCCTACGAGCAGTACTTC.

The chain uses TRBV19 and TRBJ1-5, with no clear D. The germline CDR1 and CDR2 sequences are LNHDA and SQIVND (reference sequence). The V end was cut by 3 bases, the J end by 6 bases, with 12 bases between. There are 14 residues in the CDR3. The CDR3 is CASSIEGRGQPQHF. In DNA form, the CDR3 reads TGTGCCAGTAGTATTGAGGGCCGGGGTCAGCCCCAGCATTTT.

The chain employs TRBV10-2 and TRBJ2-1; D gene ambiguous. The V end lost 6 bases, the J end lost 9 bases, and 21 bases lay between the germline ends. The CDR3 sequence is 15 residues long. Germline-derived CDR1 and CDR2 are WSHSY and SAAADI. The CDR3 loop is CASRVGGGGWSEQFF. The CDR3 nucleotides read TGCGCCAGCAGAGTCGGCGGCGGTGGATGGAGTGAGCAGTTCTTC.

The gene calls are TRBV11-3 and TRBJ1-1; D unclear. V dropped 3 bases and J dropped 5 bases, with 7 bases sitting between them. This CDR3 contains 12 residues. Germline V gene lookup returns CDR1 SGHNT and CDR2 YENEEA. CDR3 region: CASSLRGTEAFF. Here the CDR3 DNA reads TGTGCCAGCAGCTTGCGGGGTACTGAAGCTTTCTTT.

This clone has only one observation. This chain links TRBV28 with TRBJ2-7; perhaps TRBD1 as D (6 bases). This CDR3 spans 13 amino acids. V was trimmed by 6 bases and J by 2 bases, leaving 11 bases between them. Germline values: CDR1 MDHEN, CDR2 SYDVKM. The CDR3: CASSLSGAYEQYF. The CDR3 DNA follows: TGTGCCAGCAGCCTCTCAGGGGCCTACGAGCAGTACTTC.

In DNA form, the CDR3 reads TGTGCCAGCAGCTTGAGAGGGGGGGATAGGAACACTGAAGCTTTCTTT. As protein: CASSLRGGDRNTEAFF. The chain is built from TRBV5-6 and TRBJ1-1, with D possibly matching TRBD1 (6 bases). Germline V gives CDR1 SGHDT, CDR2 YYEEEE. CDR3 length equals 16 residues. V gave up 1 base and J gave up 1 base, with 14 bases separating them.

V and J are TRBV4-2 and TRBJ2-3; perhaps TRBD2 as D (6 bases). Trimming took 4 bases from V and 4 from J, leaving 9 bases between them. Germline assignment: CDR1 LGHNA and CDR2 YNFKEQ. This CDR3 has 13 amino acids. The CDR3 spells CASSPLAADTQYF. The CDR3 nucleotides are TGTGCCAGCAGCCCGTTAGCGGCAGATACGCAGTATTTT.

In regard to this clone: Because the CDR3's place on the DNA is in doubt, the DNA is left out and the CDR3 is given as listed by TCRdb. The CDR3 region is CALDWGVGNQPQHF. The chain has TRBV12-2 and TRBJ1-5. TRBV12-2 is classified as a pseudogene. The CDR3 has 14 amino acids, counting both end residues.

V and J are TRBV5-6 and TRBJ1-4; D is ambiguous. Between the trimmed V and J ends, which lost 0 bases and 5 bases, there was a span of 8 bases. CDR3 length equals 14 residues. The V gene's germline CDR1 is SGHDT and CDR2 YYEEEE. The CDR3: CASSLAVQNEKLFF. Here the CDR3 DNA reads TGTGCCAGCAGCTTGGCCGTACAGAATGAAAAACTGTTTTTT.

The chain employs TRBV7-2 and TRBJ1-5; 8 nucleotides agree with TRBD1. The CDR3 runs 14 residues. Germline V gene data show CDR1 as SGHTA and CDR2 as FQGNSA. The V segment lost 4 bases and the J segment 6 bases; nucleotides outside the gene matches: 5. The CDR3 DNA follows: TGTGCCAGCAGCTGGGGACAGGTAGGTCAGCCCCAGCATTTT. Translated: CASSWGQVGQPQHF.

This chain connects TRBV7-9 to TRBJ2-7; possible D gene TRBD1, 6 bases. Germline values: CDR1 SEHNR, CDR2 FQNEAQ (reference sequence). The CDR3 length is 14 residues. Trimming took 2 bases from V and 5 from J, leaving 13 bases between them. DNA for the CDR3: TGTGCCAGCAGCTTAAGGCAGGGGTGGAACGAGCAGTACTTC. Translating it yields CASSLRQGWNEQYF.

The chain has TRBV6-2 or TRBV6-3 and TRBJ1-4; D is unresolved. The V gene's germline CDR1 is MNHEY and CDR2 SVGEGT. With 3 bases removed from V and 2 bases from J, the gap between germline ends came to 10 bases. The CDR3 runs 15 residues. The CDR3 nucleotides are TGTGCCAGCAGTTATCCGACAAGGACTAATGAAAAACTGTTTTTT. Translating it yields CASSYPTRTNEKLFF.

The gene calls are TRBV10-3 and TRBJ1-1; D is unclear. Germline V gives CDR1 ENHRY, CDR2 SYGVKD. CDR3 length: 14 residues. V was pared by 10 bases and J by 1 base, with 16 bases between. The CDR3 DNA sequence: TGTGCCAGCGCTATGGTGGCAGGGAACACTGAAGCTTTCTTT. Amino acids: CASAMVAGNTEAFF.

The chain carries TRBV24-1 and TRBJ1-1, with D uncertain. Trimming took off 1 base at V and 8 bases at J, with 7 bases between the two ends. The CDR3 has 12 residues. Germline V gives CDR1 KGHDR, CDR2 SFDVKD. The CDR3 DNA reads TGTGCCACCAGTGATTTTCGCGAGGAAGCTTTCTTT. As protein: CATSDFREEAFF.

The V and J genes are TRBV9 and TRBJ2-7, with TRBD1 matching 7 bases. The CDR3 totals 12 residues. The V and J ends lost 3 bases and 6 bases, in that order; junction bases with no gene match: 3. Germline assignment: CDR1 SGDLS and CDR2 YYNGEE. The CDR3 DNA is TGTGCCAGCAGCGAGACAGGGATCGAGCAGTACTTC. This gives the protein CASSETGIEQYF.